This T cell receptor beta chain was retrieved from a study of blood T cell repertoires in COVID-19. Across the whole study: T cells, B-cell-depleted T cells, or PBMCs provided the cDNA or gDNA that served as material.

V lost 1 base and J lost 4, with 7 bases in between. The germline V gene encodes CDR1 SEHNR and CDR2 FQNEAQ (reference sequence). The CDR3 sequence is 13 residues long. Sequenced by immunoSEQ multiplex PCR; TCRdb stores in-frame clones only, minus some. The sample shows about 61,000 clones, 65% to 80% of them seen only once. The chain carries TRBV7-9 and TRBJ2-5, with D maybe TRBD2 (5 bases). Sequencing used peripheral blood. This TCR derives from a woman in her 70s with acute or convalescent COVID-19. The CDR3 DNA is TGTGCCAGCAGCTTAGTGGAGGCAGAGACCCAGTACTTC. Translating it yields CASSLVEAETQYF.